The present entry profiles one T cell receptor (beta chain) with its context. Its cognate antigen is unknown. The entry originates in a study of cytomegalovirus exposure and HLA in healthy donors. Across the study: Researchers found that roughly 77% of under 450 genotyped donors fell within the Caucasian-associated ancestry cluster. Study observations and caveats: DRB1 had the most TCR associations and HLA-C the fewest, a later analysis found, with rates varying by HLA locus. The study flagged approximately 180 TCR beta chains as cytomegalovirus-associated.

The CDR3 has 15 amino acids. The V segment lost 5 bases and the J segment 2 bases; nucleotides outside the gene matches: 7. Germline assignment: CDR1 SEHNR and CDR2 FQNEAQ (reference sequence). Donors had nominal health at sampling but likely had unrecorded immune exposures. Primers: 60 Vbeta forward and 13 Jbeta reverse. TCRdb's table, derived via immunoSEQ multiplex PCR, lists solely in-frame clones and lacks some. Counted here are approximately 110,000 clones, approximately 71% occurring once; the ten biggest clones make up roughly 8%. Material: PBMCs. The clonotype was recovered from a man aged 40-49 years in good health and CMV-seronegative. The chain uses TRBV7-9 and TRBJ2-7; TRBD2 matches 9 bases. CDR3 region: CASSPWGGGAYEQYF. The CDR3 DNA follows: TGTGCCAGCAGCCCGTGGGGCGGGGGGGCCTACGAGCAGTACTTC.